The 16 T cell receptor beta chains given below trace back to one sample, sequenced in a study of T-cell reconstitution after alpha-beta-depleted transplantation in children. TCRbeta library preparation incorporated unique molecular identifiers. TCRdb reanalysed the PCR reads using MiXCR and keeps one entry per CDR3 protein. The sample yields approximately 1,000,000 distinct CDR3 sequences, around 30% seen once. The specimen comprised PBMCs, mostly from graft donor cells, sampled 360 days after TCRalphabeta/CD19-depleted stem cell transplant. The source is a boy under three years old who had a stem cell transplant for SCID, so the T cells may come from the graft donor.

The CDR3 nucleotides are TGTGCCAGCAGCTTACGTTGGACAGGGGGGGACGAGCAGTACTTC. This sequence encodes CASSLRWTGGDEQYF. This chain connects TRBV7-2 to TRBJ2-7, with 10 bases matching TRBD1. Germline trimming cut 2 bases from V and 5 bases from J; bases unmatched to any gene: 6. Germline loops: CDR1 SGHTA, CDR2 FQGNSA. The CDR3 has 15 amino acids.

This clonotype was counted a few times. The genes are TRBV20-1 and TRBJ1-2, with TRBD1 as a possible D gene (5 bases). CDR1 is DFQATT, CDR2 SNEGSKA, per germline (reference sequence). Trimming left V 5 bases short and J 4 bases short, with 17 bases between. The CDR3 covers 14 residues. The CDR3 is CSALIMGPPYGYTF. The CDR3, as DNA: TGCAGTGCTCTGATCATGGGGCCACCCTATGGCTACACCTTC.

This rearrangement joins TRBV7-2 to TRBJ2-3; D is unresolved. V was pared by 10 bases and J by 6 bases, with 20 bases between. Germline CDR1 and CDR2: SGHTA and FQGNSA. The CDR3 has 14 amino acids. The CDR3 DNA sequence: TGTGCCAACCCGCGACGAGGAGAAGGGGATACGCAGTATTTT. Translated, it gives CANPRRGEGDTQYF.

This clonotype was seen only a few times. CDR3 coding DNA: TGTGCCATTAGACAGGGGCCATCCTACAATGAGCAGTTCTTC. Translating it yields CAIRQGPSYNEQFF. V and J are TRBV10-3 and TRBJ2-1; 8 nucleotides match TRBD1. Germline CDR1 ENHRY, CDR2 SYGVKD. The CDR3 is 14 residues long. The ends lost 9 bases at V and 1 base at J; junction bases unmatched: 5.

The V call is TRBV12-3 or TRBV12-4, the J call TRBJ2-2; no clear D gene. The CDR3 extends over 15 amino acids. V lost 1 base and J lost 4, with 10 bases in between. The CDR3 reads CASSLGARATGELFF. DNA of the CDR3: TGTGCCAGCAGTTTAGGGGCCCGGGCCACCGGGGAGCTGTTTTTT.

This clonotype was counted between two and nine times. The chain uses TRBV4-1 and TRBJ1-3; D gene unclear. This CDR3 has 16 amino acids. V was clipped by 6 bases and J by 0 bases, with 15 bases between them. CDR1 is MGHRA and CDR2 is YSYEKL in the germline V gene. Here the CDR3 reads CASSPSGGLSGNTIYF. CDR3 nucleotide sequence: TGCGCCAGCAGTCCATCGGGAGGACTCTCTGGAAACACCATATATTTT.

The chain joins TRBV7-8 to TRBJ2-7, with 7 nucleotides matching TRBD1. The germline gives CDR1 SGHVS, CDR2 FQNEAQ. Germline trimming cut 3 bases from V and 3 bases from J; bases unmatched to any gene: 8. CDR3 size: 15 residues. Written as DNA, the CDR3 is TGTGCCAGCAGCTTGGTTTACAGGGGAATCTACGAGCAGTACTTC. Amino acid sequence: CASSLVYRGIYEQYF.

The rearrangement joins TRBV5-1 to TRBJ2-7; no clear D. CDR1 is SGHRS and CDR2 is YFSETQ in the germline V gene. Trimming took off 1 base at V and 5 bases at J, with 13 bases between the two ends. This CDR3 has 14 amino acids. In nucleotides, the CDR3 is TGCGCCAGCAGCTTGACGACTCAAAGGGACGAGCAGTACTTC. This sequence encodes CASSLTTQRDEQYF.

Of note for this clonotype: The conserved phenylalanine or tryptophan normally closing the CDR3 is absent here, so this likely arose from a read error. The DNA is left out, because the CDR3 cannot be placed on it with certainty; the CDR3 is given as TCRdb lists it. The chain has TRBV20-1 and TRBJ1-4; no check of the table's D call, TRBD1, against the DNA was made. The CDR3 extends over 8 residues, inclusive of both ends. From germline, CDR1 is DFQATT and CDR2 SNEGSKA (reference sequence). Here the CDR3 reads CSASFDRG.

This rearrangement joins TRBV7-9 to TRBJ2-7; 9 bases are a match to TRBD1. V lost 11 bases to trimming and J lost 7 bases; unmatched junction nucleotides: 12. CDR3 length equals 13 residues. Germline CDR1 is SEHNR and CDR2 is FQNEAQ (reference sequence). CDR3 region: CAASPGTGLEQYF. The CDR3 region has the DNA TGTGCCGCATCCCCCGGGACAGGGTTAGAGCAGTACTTC.

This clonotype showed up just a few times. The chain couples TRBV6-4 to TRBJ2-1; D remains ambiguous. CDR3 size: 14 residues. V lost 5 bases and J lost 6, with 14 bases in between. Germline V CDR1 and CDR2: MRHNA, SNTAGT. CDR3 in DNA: TGTGCCAGCAGTCGGACGTATGAAGTCAATGAGCAGTTCTTC. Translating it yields CASSRTYEVNEQFF.

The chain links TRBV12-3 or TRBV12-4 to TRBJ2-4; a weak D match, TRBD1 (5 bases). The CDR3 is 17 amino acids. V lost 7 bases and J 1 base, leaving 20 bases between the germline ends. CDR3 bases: TGTGCCAGCATCCCTTCAAGGCCCCCAGGGGCCAAAAACATTCAGTACTTC. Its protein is CASIPSRPPGAKNIQYF.

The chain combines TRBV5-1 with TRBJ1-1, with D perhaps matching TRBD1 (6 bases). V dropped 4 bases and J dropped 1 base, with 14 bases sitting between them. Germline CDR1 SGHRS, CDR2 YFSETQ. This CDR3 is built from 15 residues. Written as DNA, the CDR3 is TGCGCCAGCAGCCCCGGCCCGGACAGGAACACTGAAGCTTTCTTT. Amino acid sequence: CASSPGPDRNTEAFF.

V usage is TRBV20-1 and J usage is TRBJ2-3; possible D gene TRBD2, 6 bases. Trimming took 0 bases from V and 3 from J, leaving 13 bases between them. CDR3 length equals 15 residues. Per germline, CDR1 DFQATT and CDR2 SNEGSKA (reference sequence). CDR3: CSARDEGRPTDTQYF. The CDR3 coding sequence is TGCAGTGCTAGAGATGAAGGGAGGCCTACAGATACGCAGTATTTT.

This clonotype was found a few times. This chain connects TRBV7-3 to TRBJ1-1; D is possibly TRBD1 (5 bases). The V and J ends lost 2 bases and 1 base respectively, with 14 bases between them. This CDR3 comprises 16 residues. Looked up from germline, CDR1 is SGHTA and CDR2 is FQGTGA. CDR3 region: CASSLARQGQNTEAFF. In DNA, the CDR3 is TGTGCCAGCAGCTTAGCTCGGCAGGGCCAGAACACTGAAGCTTTCTTT.

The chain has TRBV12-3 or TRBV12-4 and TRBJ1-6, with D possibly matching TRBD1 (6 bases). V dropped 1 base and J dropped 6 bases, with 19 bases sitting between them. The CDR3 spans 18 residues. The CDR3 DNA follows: TGTGCCAGCAGTTTAGGAGGGGGACGAGGGGATCTTAATTCACCCCTCCACTTT. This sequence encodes CASSLGGGRGDLNSPLHF.